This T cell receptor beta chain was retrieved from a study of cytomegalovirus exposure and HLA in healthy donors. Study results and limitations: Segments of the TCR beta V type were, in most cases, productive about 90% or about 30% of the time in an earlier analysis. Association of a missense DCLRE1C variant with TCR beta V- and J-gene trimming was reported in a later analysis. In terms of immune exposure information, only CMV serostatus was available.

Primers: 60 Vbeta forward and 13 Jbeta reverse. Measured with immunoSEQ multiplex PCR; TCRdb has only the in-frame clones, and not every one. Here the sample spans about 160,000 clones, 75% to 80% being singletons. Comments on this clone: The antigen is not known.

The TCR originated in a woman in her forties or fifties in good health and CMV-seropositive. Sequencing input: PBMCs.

Written as DNA, the CDR3 is TGTGCCAGCAGTGAGACTAGCGGGAGTTCTACGCAGTATTTT. It codes for CASSETSGSSTQYF. The chain couples TRBV6-1 to TRBJ2-3, with TRBD2 identical over 12 bases. The germline V gene encodes CDR1 MNHNS and CDR2 SASEGT. V lost 3 bases to trimming and J lost 8 bases; unmatched junction nucleotides: 3. The CDR3 contains 14 residues.